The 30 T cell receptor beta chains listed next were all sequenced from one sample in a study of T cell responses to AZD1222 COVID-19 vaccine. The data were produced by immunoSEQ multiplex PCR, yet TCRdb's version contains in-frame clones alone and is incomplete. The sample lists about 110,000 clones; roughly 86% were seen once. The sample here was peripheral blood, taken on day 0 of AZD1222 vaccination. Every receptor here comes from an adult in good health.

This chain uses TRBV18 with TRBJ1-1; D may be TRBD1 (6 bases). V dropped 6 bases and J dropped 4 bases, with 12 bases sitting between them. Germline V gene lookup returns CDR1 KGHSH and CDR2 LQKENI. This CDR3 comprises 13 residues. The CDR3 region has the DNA TGTGCCAGCTCGCCGGGACATATCACTGAAGCTTTCTTT. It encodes CASSPGHITEAFF.

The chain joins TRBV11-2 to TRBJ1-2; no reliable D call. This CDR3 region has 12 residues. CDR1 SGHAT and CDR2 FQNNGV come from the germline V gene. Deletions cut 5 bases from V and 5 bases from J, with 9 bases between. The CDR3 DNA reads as TGTGCCAGCAGCCTTATGATTTATGGCTACACCTTC. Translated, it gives CASSLMIYGYTF.

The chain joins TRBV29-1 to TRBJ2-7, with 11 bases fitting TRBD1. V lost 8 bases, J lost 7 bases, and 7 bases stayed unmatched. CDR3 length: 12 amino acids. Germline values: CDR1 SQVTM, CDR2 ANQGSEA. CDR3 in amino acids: CSFGQGAGEQYF. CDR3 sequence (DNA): TGCAGCTTCGGACAGGGGGCGGGGGAGCAGTACTTC.

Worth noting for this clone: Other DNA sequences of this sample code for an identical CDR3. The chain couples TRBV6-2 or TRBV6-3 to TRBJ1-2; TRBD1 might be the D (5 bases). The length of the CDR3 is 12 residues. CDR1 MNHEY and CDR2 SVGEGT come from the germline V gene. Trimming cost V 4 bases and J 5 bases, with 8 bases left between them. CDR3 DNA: TGTGCCAGCAGTTCGTCAGGGTATGGCTACACCTTC. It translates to CASSSSGYGYTF.

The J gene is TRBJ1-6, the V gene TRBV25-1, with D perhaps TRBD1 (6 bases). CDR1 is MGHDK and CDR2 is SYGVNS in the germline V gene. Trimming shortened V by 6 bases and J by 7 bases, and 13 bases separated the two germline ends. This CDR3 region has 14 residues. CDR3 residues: CASRGGQSNSPLHF. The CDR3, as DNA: TGTGCCAGCAGAGGGGGGCAATCCAATTCACCCCTCCACTTT.

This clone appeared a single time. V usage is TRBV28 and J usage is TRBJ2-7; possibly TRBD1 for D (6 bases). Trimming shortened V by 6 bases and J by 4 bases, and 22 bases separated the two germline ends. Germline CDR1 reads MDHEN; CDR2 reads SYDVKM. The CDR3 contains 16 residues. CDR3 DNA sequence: TGTGCCAGCAGCCTCCAAGGGGGAAGGGGACGATACGAGCAGTACTTC. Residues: CASSLQGGRGRYEQYF.

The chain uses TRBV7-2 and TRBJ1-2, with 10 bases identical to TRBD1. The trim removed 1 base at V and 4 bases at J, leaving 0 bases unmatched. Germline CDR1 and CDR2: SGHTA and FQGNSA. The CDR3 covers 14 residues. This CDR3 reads CASSLGTGGYGYTF. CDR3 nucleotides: TGTGCCAGCAGCTTAGGGACAGGGGGCTATGGCTACACCTTC.

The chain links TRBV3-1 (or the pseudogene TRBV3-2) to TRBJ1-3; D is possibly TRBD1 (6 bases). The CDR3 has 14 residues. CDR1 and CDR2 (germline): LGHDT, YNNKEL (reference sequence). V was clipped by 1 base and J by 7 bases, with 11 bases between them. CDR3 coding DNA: TGTGCCAGCAGCCAAGTAACAGGGTTGAACACCATATATTTT. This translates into CASSQVTGLNTIYF.

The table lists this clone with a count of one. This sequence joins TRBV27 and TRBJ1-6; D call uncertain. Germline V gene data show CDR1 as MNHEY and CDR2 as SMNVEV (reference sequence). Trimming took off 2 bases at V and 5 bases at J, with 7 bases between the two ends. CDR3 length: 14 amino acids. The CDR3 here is CASSLGPDNSPLHF. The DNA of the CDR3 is TGTGCCAGCAGTTTAGGGCCTGATAATTCACCCCTCCACTTT.

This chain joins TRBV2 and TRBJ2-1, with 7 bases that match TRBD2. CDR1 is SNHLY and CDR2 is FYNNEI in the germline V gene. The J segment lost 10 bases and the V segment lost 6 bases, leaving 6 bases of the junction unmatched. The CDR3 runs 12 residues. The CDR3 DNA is TGTGCCAGCAGCCAGCGGGGTTGGGAGCAGTTCTTC. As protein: CASSQRGWEQFF.

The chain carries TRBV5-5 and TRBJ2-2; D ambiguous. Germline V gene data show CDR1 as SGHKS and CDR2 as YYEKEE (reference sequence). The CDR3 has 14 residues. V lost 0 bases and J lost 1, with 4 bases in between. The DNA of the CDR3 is TGTGCCAGCAGCTTGGGACAGAACACCGGGGAGCTGTTTTTT. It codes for CASSLGQNTGELFF.

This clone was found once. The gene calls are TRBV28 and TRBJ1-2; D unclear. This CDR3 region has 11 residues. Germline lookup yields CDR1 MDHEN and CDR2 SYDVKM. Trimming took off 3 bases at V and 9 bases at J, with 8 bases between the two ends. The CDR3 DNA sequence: TGTGCCAGCAGTTTTGTTGCTCGCTACACCTTC. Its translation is CASSFVARYTF.

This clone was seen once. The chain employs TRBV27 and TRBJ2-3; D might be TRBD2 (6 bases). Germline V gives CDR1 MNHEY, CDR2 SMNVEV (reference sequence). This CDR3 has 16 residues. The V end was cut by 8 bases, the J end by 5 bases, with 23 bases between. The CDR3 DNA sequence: TGTGCCAGCTATCTGGGAGGAGGAGGAAGTTTAGATACGCAGTATTTT. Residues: CASYLGGGGSLDTQYF.

The CDR3 spells CASSLQGDHQPQHF. In nucleotides, the CDR3 is TGTGCCAGCAGTTTACAAGGGGACCATCAGCCCCAGCATTTT. V gene TRBV27 combines with J gene TRBJ1-5, with D possibly TRBD1 on 5 matching bases. The V end was cut by 2 bases, the J end by 5 bases, with 10 bases between. Per the germline V gene, CDR1 is MNHEY and CDR2 is SMNVEV (reference sequence). This CDR3 comprises 14 residues.

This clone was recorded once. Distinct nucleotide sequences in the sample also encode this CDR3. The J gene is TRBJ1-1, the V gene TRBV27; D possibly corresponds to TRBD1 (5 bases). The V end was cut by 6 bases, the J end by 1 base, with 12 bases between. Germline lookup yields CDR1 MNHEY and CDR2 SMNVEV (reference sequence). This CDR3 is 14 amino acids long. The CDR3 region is CASSPGTANTEAFF. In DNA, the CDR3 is TGTGCCAGCAGCCCCGGGACGGCGAACACTGAAGCTTTCTTT.

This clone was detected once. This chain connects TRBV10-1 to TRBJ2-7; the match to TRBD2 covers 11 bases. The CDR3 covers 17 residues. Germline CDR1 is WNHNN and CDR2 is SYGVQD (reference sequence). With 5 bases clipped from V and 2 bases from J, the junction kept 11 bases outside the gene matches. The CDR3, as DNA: TGCGCCAGCAGTTTCGGGACTAGCGGATCGCGGACCTACGAGCAGTACTTC. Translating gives CASSFGTSGSRTYEQYF.

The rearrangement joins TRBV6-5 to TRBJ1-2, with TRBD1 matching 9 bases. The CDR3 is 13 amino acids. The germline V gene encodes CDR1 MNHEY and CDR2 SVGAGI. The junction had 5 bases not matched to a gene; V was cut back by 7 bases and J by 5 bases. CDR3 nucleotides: TGTGCCAGCAAAGGACAGGGGAAGTATGGCTACACCTTC. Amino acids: CASKGQGKYGYTF.

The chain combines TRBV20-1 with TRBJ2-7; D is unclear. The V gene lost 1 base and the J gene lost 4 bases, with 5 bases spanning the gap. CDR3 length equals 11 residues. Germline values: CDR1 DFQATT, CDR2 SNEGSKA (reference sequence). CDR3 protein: CSARANYEQYF. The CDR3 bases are TGCAGTGCTAGAGCTAATTACGAGCAGTACTTC.

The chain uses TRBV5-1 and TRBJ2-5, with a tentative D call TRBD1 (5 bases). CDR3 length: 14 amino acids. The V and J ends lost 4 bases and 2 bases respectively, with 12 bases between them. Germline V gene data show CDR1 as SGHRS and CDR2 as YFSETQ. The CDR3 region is CASSVQGFQETQYF. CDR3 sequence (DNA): TGCGCCAGCAGCGTCCAGGGTTTTCAAGAGACCCAGTACTTC.

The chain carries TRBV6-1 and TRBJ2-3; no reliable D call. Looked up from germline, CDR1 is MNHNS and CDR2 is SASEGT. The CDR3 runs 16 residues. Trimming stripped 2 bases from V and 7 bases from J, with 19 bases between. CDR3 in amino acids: CASSESPPEISNTQYF. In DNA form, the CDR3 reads TGTGCCAGCAGTGAATCACCGCCTGAGATTTCAAATACGCAGTATTTT.

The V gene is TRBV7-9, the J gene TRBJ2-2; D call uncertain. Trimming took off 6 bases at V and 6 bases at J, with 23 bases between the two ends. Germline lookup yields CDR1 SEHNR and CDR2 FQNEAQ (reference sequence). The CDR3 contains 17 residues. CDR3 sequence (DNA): TGTGCCAGCAGGCTAAAAACGATAGGTGGGGATGCCGGGGAGCTGTTTTTT. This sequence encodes CASRLKTIGGDAGELFF. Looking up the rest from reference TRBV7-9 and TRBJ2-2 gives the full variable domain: DTGVSQNPRHKITKRGQNVTFRCDPISEHNRLYWYRQTLGQGPEFLTYFQNEAQLEKSRLLSDRFSAERPKGSFSTLEIQRTEQGDSAMYLCASRLKTIGGDAGELFFGEGSRLTVL.

CDR3 DNA sequence: TGTGCCAGCAGCCAAGATGATGGGCTTGGGAGAGGCTACACCTTC. It yields the protein CASSQDDGLGRGYTF. The V call is TRBV3-1 (or the pseudogene TRBV3-2), the J call TRBJ1-2; D gene unclear. Trimming stripped 0 bases from V and 8 bases from J, with 16 bases between. The CDR3 totals 15 residues. Germline loops: CDR1 LGHDT, CDR2 YNNKEL (reference sequence).

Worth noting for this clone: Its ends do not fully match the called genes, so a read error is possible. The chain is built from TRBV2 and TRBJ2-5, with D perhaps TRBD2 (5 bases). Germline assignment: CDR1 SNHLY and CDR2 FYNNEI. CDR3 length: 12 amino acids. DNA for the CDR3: TGTGCTAGCACCGGCGAGGGAGAGACCCAGTACTTC. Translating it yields CASTGEGETQYF.

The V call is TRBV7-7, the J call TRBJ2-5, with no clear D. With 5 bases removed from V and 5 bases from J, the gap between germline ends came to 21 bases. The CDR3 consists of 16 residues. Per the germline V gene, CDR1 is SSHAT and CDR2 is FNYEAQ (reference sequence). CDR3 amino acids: CASSPGPGRPKETQYF. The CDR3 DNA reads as TGTGCCAGCAGCCCCGGCCCTGGACGGCCAAAGGAGACCCAGTACTTC.

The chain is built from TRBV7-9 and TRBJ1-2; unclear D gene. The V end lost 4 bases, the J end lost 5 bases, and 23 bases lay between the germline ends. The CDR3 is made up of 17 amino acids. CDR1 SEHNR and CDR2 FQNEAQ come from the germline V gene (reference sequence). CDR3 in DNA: TGTGCCAGCAGCTCCCTCGGGTCAGCCCGAGCGAATTATGGCTACACCTTC. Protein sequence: CASSSLGSARANYGYTF.

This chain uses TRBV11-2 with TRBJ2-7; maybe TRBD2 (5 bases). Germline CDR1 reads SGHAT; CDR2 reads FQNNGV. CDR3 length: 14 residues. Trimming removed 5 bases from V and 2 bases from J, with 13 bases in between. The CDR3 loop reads CASSPYRTAYEQYF. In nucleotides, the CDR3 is TGTGCCAGCAGCCCCTACCGGACTGCCTACGAGCAGTACTTC.

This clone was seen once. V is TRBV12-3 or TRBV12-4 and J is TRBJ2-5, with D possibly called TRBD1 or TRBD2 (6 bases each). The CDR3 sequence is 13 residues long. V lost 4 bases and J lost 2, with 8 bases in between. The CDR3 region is CASSWRGQETQYF. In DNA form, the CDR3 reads TGTGCCAGCAGTTGGAGGGGGCAAGAGACCCAGTACTTC.

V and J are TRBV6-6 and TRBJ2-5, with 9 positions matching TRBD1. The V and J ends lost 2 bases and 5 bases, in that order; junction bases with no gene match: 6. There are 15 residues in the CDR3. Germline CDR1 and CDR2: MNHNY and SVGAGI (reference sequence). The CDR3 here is CASSYLQGARETQYF. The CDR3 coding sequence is TGTGCCAGCAGTTACCTACAGGGGGCGCGGGAGACCCAGTACTTC.

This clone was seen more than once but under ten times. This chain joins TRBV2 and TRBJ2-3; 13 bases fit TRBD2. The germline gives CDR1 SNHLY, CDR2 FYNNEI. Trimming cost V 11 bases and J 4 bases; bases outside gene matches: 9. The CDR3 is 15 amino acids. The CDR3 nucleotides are TGTGCCGGATCACTAGCGGGGGGGCCCTCAGATACGCAGTATTTT. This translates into CAGSLAGGPSDTQYF.

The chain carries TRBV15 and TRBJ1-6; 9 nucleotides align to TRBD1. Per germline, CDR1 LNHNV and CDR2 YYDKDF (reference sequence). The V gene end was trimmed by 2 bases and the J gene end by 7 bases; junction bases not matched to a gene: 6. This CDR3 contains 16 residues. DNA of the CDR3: TGTGCCACCAGCAGATACCGGGACAGGGAAAATTCACCCCTCCACTTT. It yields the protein CATSRYRDRENSPLHF.